Listed here are 31 T cell receptor beta chains from one sample, sequenced in a study of blood T cell repertoires in COVID-19. Generated by immunoSEQ multiplex PCR, the TCRdb table keeps only in-frame clones and is missing some. Here the sample spans under 80,000 clones, about 86% being singletons. Sequenced sample: peripheral blood. All receptors come from a man between 65 and 79 years old with active COVID-19.

In this sample, this clone turned up once. This chain uses TRBV30 with TRBJ2-3; 8 nucleotides align to TRBD2. V lost 6 bases and J lost 4; bases outside the gene matches: 9. Germline values: CDR1 GTSNPN, CDR2 SVGIG (reference sequence). CDR3 size: 14 residues. CDR3 in DNA: TGTGCCTGCGGGGGGGTCACGGGGGCAGATACGCAGTATTTT. Protein sequence: CACGGVTGADTQYF.

This clone was picked up a small number of times. This rearrangement joins TRBV6-5 to TRBJ2-7; 8 positions agree with TRBD2. The trim removed 6 bases at V and 1 base at J, leaving 8 bases unmatched. Germline assignment: CDR1 MNHEY and CDR2 SVGAGI. The CDR3 totals 15 residues. CDR3 region: CASRPGLVVSYEQYF. CDR3 nucleotide sequence: TGTGCCAGCAGGCCGGGACTAGTTGTATCCTACGAGCAGTACTTC.

This chain joins TRBV19 and TRBJ2-1; D is perhaps TRBD1 (6 bases). CDR3 length: 14 residues. V was pared by 6 bases and J by 0 bases, with 9 bases between. Germline CDR1 reads LNHDA; CDR2 reads SQIVND (reference sequence). CDR3 residues: CASRGASSYNEQFF. In nucleotides, the CDR3 is TGTGCCAGTAGGGGGGCGAGCTCCTACAATGAGCAGTTCTTC.

This sequence joins TRBV24-1 and TRBJ1-1; TRBD1 agrees at 7 bases. The J segment lost 4 bases and the V segment lost 4 bases, leaving 11 bases of the junction unmatched. From germline, CDR1 is KGHDR and CDR2 SFDVKD. The CDR3 contains 16 residues. The CDR3 is CATSDSLDRSGTEAFF. The CDR3 coding sequence is TGTGCCACCAGTGACTCCCTGGACAGGTCTGGCACTGAAGCTTTCTTT.

The J gene is TRBJ2-7, the V gene TRBV6-2 or TRBV6-3; D perhaps matches TRBD1 (5 bases). The germline CDR1 and CDR2 sequences are MNHEY and SVGEGT. The CDR3 spans 14 residues. The V end lost 2 bases, the J end lost 2 bases, and 10 bases lay between the germline ends. In DNA, the CDR3 is TGTGCCAGCAGTTACGATGACAGACCCTACGAGCAGTACTTC. The encoded protein is CASSYDDRPYEQYF.

This clone has just one count. The CDR3, as DNA: TGTGCCAGCAGCTCCCGAGGTAGCGGGAGGACAGATACGCAGTATTTT. Residues: CASSSRGSGRTDTQYF. The J gene is TRBJ2-3, the V gene TRBV11-3, with 10 positions matching TRBD2. Trimming cost V 4 bases and J 3 bases; bases outside gene matches: 7. Per the germline V gene, CDR1 is SGHNT and CDR2 is YENEEA. The CDR3 covers 16 residues.

This clone is a singleton in its sample. The V gene is TRBV5-4, the J gene TRBJ2-1; 7 bases are a match to TRBD1. Germline trimming cut 4 bases from V and 5 bases from J; bases unmatched to any gene: 12. CDR1 and CDR2 (germline): SGHNT, YYREEE (reference sequence). This CDR3 has 16 residues. The DNA for the CDR3 is TGTGCCAGCAGCCCGCGGACAGGCCCCGGAGACAATGAGCAGTTCTTC. This codes for CASSPRTGPGDNEQFF.

The rearrangement uses TRBV6-6 and TRBJ1-3; unclear D gene. Germline CDR1 MNHNY, CDR2 SVGAGI (reference sequence). V lost 4 bases and J 7 bases, leaving 20 bases between the germline ends. The CDR3 length is 16 residues. Written as DNA, the CDR3 is TGTGCCAGCAGTTCCCTTGCCGGGAGCCTGGCGAACACCATATATTTT. This codes for CASSSLAGSLANTIYF.

This clone occurred a few times. The rearrangement links TRBV2 to TRBJ2-7; D is possibly TRBD1 (5 bases). Looked up from germline, CDR1 is SNHLY and CDR2 is FYNNEI. This CDR3 is built from 11 residues. Trimming cost V 7 bases and J 6 bases, with 10 bases left between them. The CDR3 here is CASILRGEQYF. In DNA, the CDR3 is TGTGCCAGCATCCTTAGGGGCGAGCAGTACTTC. The variable domain in full, with the rest retrieved from reference TRBV2 and TRBJ2-7, is EPEVTQTPSHQVTQMGQEVILRCVPISNHLYFYWYRQILGQKVEFLVSFYNNEISEKSEIFDDQFSVERPDGSNFTLKIRSTKLEDSAMYFCASILRGEQYFGPGTRLTVT.

This clone showed up just once. J is TRBJ2-7 and V is TRBV5-1; TRBD2 matches 11 bases. Germline loops: CDR1 SGHRS, CDR2 YFSETQ. The CDR3 loop spans 15 amino acids. Unmatched junction bases numbered 6, after V lost 7 bases and J lost 0 bases. The CDR3 DNA is TGCGCCAGCGGGGTAGCGGGAGGGAGCTCCTACGAGCAGTACTTC. The encoded protein is CASGVAGGSSYEQYF.

The chain recombines TRBV25-1 with TRBJ2-7; maybe TRBD1 (5 bases). The length of the CDR3 is 14 residues. The germline V and J ends were trimmed by 5 bases and 3 bases, with 14 bases remaining between them. Germline CDR1 and CDR2: MGHDK and SYGVNS. The CDR3 nucleotides are TGTGCCAGCAGTACCCGACAGAAAAGCTACGAGCAGTACTTC. This gives the protein CASSTRQKSYEQYF.

The chain has TRBV3-1 (or the pseudogene TRBV3-2) and TRBJ2-4, with 7 bases lining up with TRBD2. The germline CDR1 and CDR2 sequences are LGHDT and YNNKEL (reference sequence). V shed 0 bases, J shed 6 bases, and the junction held 5 bases outside the gene matches. This CDR3 has 15 residues. DNA for the CDR3: TGTGCCAGCAGCCAAGATGGGACTAAATTAAACATTCAGTACTTC. Protein sequence: CASSQDGTKLNIQYF.

To note about this clone: Other nucleotide sequences in the sample specify the same CDR3. The V gene is TRBV29-1, the J gene TRBJ2-7; 7 nucleotides align to TRBD1. Germline assignment: CDR1 SQVTM and CDR2 ANQGSEA. The V segment lost 3 bases and the J segment 2 bases; nucleotides outside the gene matches: 4. The CDR3 is made up of 13 amino acids. The CDR3 protein is CSVEARGTYEQYF. The DNA for the CDR3 is TGCAGCGTTGAGGCCAGGGGGACCTACGAGCAGTACTTC.

V and J are TRBV3-1 (or the pseudogene TRBV3-2) and TRBJ1-2; D remains ambiguous. The CDR3 has 13 amino acids. CDR1 and CDR2 (germline): LGHDT, YNNKEL (reference sequence). Deletions cut 1 base from V and 3 bases from J, with 6 bases between. In DNA form, the CDR3 reads TGTGCCAGCAGCCAAGGACGGGACTATGGCTACACCTTC. The encoded protein is CASSQGRDYGYTF.

This chain connects TRBV20-1 to TRBJ1-2; no clear D gene. The CDR3 consists of 12 residues. CDR1 is DFQATT, CDR2 SNEGSKA, per germline (reference sequence). Trimming removed 3 bases at V and 3 bases at J, with 8 bases between. The CDR3: CSASTGDYGYTF. The CDR3 coding sequence is TGCAGTGCTAGTACCGGTGACTATGGCTACACCTTC.

This clone was observed a single time. The gene calls are TRBV10-3 and TRBJ1-4, with D possibly matching TRBD1 (5 bases). CDR1 and CDR2 (germline): ENHRY, SYGVKD. Trimming took 6 bases from V and 8 from J, leaving 16 bases between them. This CDR3 contains 14 residues. The CDR3 DNA reads as TGTGCCATCAGCCCGGGGGGGTTGGGAGAAAAACTGTTTTTT. It specifies CAISPGGLGEKLFF.

The rearrangement joins TRBV9 to TRBJ2-5; 14 bases are shared with TRBD2. J lost 5 bases, V lost 3 bases, and 12 bases had no gene match. Germline V gene sequence: CDR1 SGDLS, CDR2 YYNGEE. CDR3 size: 18 residues. CDR3 sequence reads: CASSEGPGTSGSPETQYF. As DNA, the CDR3 is TGTGCCAGCAGCGAGGGGCCCGGGACTAGCGGGAGTCCGGAGACCCAGTACTTC.

The chain carries TRBV30 and TRBJ1-2; D is possibly TRBD1 (6 bases). The CDR3 covers 15 residues. Germline V CDR1 and CDR2: GTSNPN, SVGIG (reference sequence). V dropped 3 bases and J dropped 3 bases, with 17 bases sitting between them. The DNA for the CDR3 is TGTGCCTGGAGCGTCTACAGGGCTGTGGACTATGGCTACACCTTC. This translates into CAWSVYRAVDYGYTF.

The chain has TRBV14 and TRBJ1-6, with TRBD1 identical over 9 bases. V was pared by 4 bases and J by 5 bases, with 6 bases of the junction left unmatched. Per the germline V gene, CDR1 is SGHDN and CDR2 is FVKESK. The CDR3 is made up of 16 amino acids. CDR3 region: CASSPPGQGHNSPLHF. The CDR3, as DNA: TGTGCCAGCAGCCCCCCAGGACAGGGGCATAATTCACCCCTCCACTTT.

This chain links TRBV28 with TRBJ2-7; 9 bases agree with TRBD1. The V and J ends lost 8 bases and 2 bases, in that order; junction bases with no gene match: 7. CDR3 length: 14 amino acids. Germline-derived CDR1 and CDR2 are MDHEN and SYDVKM. The CDR3 loop reads CASQRDRATYEQYF. The CDR3 nucleotides are TGTGCCAGCCAAAGGGACAGGGCGACCTACGAGCAGTACTTC.

In DNA form, the CDR3 reads TGTGCCAGCAGCCCCGGGAGCCCGGGGTACAATGAGCAGTTCTTC. Its translation: CASSPGSPGYNEQFF. The chain joins TRBV11-3 to TRBJ2-1; D might be TRBD2 (6 bases). V lost 5 bases, J lost 4 bases, and 15 bases lay in between. The CDR3 is 15 residues long. Germline CDR1 SGHNT, CDR2 YENEEA.

The rearrangement links TRBV12-3 or TRBV12-4 to TRBJ2-5, with D maybe TRBD1 (6 bases). CDR3 length equals 13 residues. The V end lost 6 bases, the J end lost 2 bases, and 10 bases lay between the germline ends. The CDR3 DNA sequence: TGTGCCAGCAGGAGAGGACAGCAAGAGACCCAGTACTTC. Its translation is CASRRGQQETQYF.

This clone is labeled as medium-sized. The V call is TRBV4-1, the J call TRBJ1-1, with a weak D call TRBD1 (5 bases). CDR3 size: 11 residues. CDR1 and CDR2 (germline): MGHRA, YSYEKL. V gave up 4 bases and J gave up 6 bases, with 6 bases separating them. CDR3 amino acids: CASSRGAEAFF. CDR3 nucleotides: TGCGCCAGCAGCCGGGGCGCTGAAGCTTTCTTT.

The rearrangement uses TRBV11-2 and TRBJ2-2; weak D call: TRBD2 (7 bases). V was pared by 1 base and J by 3 bases, with 9 bases between. The germline CDR1 and CDR2 sequences are SGHAT and FQNNGV. The CDR3 length is 15 residues. Written as DNA, the CDR3 is TGTGCCAGCAGCTTAGGGGGGGGCCACACCGGGGAGCTGTTTTTT. This translates into CASSLGGGHTGELFF.

This clone was seen at least ten times. The chain has TRBV7-9 and TRBJ2-1, with D possibly being TRBD2 (5 bases). The CDR3 loop spans 12 amino acids. Trimming stripped 1 base from V and 12 bases from J, with 10 bases between. Germline loops: CDR1 SEHNR, CDR2 FQNEAQ (reference sequence). This CDR3 is CASSLEGLWQFF. CDR3 bases: TGTGCCAGCAGCTTAGAAGGACTGTGGCAGTTCTTC.

This clone was seen a few times. The rearrangement joins TRBV5-4 to TRBJ2-1; 8 nucleotides line up with TRBD2. Germline lookup yields CDR1 SGHNT and CDR2 YYREEE (reference sequence). V dropped 0 bases and J dropped 9; count of bases not matched to a gene: 2. This CDR3 is built from 13 residues. The CDR3 nucleotides are TGTGCCAGCAGCTTGGCGCGGGAGGCTGAGCAGTTCTTC. Translating gives CASSLAREAEQFF.

The chain couples TRBV29-1 to TRBJ2-7; tentatively, D is TRBD2 (7 bases). This CDR3 has 13 amino acids. Deletions cut 7 bases from V and 3 bases from J, with 16 bases between. CDR1 and CDR2 from the germline V gene are SQVTM and ANQGSEA. CDR3 DNA: TGCAGCGCCTCTGGGGAGGGGGTCTACGAGCAGTACTTC. Amino acids: CSASGEGVYEQYF.

This clone was detected only once. The chain carries TRBV15 and TRBJ2-4; 8 bases map to TRBD1. After removal of 5 bases from V and 6 bases from J, the junction contained 12 bases not matched to a gene. In germline, CDR1 is LNHNV, CDR2 YYDKDF (reference sequence). The CDR3 loop spans 16 amino acids. The CDR3 sequence is CATSPQGRQGRNIQYF. The CDR3 nucleotides are TGTGCCACCAGCCCCCAGGGTCGACAGGGGAGAAACATTCAGTACTTC.

The chain recombines TRBV27 with TRBJ2-6, with 10 nucleotides matching TRBD1. Germline V lookup: CDR1 MNHEY, CDR2 SMNVEV (reference sequence). The CDR3 is 18 residues long. The V segment lost 5 bases and the J segment 0 bases; nucleotides outside the gene matches: 7. The CDR3 bases are TGTGCCAGCAGTCCTCGGACAGGGGGGAACTCTGGGGCCAACGTCCTGACTTTC. Protein product: CASSPRTGGNSGANVLTF.

The chain carries TRBV24-1 and TRBJ1-2; 7 nucleotides match TRBD1. Germline CDR1 and CDR2: KGHDR and SFDVKD. This CDR3 has 13 residues. V was clipped by 4 bases and J by 5 bases; unmatched bases: 3. The CDR3 sequence is CATSEPRGYGYTF. The CDR3 nucleotides read TGTGCCACCAGTGAGCCCAGGGGGTATGGCTACACCTTC.

The chain joins TRBV2 to TRBJ2-5; D is ambiguous. CDR3 length: 13 amino acids. Per the germline V gene, CDR1 is SNHLY and CDR2 is FYNNEI. The V end lost 7 bases, the J end lost 0 bases, and 9 bases lay between the germline ends. The CDR3 loop reads CASKHSYQETQYF. The DNA of the CDR3 is TGTGCCAGCAAACACAGCTACCAAGAGACCCAGTACTTC.